This TCR beta chain was found in a study of Ad26.COV2.S vaccination and SARS-CoV-2 variants. Study summary: Donor had been placed in the Ad26.COV2.S arm of the COV1001 trial. Participants got Ad26.COV2.S intramuscularly, once or twice 56 days apart. Study results and limitations: The TCR breadth and depth analyses may have understated or missed part of the total T cell responses.

Worth noting for this clone: The antigen is undetermined.

The protocol was immunoSEQ multiplex PCR, while the TCRdb copy is restricted to in-frame clones and leaves out a portion. The table records roughly 300,000 clones, 80% to 90% of them present only once. The treatment here: roughly 19 received Ad26.COV2.S at low or high dose, single or two shots; about 5 received placebo; per-sample allocation not given. Samples were taken on day 63 after the first vaccine or placebo injection. CDR1 is LGHNA and CDR2 is YNFKEQ in the germline V gene. V lost 0 bases and J lost 0, with 8 bases in between. The CDR3 has 15 amino acids. The V and J genes are TRBV4-2 and TRBJ1-1; D is ambiguous. The starting material was peripheral blood, obtained in a trial of Ad26.COV2.S vaccine versus placebo. This TCR was sampled from a person aged 18-65 years who received the Ad26.COV2.S COVID-19 vaccine or a placebo. CDR3: CASSQEIGVNTEAFF. CDR3 DNA: TGTGCCAGCAGCCAAGAAATCGGGGTGAACACTGAAGCTTTCTTT.